This TCR beta chain stems from a study of shared clonotypes between healthy human individuals. In the study overall: CD8 memory received one plate per donor, CD8 naive two, CD4 memory three and CD4 naive three. Study results and caveats: In several donors, around 5.5% of naive CD4 clonotypes appeared in common.

This clone has more than one count but fewer than ten. Its antigen is unknown. V lost 1 base and J lost 2, with 9 bases in between. Germline lookup yields CDR1 SGHVS and CDR2 FQNEAQ. This CDR3 is 15 amino acids long. Naive-designated CD8 cells lacked CD45RO, were positively enriched for CCR7, and omitted terminally differentiated effector memory CD45RA+ cells. Profiled with immunoSEQ multiplex PCR; TCRdb holds only in-frame clones, not every one. The repertoire holds about 2 million clones, with over 85% as singletons. This clonotype was sampled from a young man in good health. This rearrangement joins TRBV7-8 to TRBJ1-5; D is perhaps TRBD1 (6 bases). Sequencing was carried out using naive CD8+ T cells sorted from blood. The CDR3 region has the DNA TGTGCCAGCAGCTTAGTTAGACAGGGCAATCAGCCCCAGCATTTT. Protein product: CASSLVRQGNQPQHF.